This T cell receptor (beta chain) was found in a study of regulatory T cells in long-lasting Graves disease. At the level of the study: Graves' patients who were just diagnosed had used antithyroid drugs for under 3 months. Study-level findings and limits: In persistent patients, shared public clonotypes (under 3,000) outnumbered those in new patients (around 1,000). TRBV28, TRBJ1-2 and TRBJ2-5 emerged as the favored segments in persistent disease.

Sequencing libraries for TCR beta were prepared with iRepertoire HTBI primers and Arm-PCR of CDR3 regions. TCRdb used MiXCR to reprocess the multiplex PCR reads, holding one entry per CDR3 protein. The sample holds a few hundred thousand distinct CDR3 sequences, around 21% seen once. As for this clonotype: What it binds is unknown.

Time point defined: newly diagnosed GD, antithyroid drugs for less than 3 months. RNA from PBMCs was the source of the TCR library. The CDR3 totals 14 residues. In germline, CDR1 is SGHTA, CDR2 FQGNSA. Trimming cost V 5 bases and J 8 bases, with 15 bases left between them. The receptor's source is a female donor with Graves disease. This specimen was peripheral blood mononuclear cells (PBMCs), taken at new diagnosis, from a patient treated with antithyroid drugs. This chain uses TRBV7-2 with TRBJ1-4; a possible D gene is TRBD1 (5 bases). The chain's CDR3 is CASSPSWGGEKLFF. In nucleotides, the CDR3 is TGTGCCAGCAGCCCTAGCTGGGGGGGAGAAAAACTGTTTTTT.